Sequencing of this T cell receptor (beta chain) was carried out in a study of blood T cells in healthy people across ages. A second PCR of about 7 to 12 cycles used a sample-barcoded 5' primer and a J-beta primer mix. Researchers report that each sample yielded at least 3 million CDR3-containing paired-end reads. TCRdb passed the 5' RACE reads through MiXCR, listing each CDR3 protein once. This table has roughly 2 million distinct CDR3 sequences, roughly 52% appearing once. This CDR3 region has 13 residues. V was clipped by 5 bases and J by 8 bases; unmatched bases: 9. Germline assignment: CDR1 DFQATT and CDR2 SNEGSKA (reference sequence). Per sample, no less than 5 micrograms of total RNA were extracted.

The J gene is TRBJ1-2, the V gene TRBV20-1; 9 bases map to TRBD1. Sequencing was done on a sample of blood. The origin of this receptor is a woman between 35 and 50 years old in good health. CDR3 nucleotide sequence: TGCAGTGCTGGCCCGGGACAGGGTGGGGGCTACACCTTC. Its translation: CSAGPGQGGGYTF.